The 27 T cell receptor beta chains below were found in one sample sequenced in a study of CD8 T cells in Susac syndrome. Random hexamers primed reverse transcription of 0.5 to 1 ug RNA. One entry per CDR3 protein, called by TCRdb with MiXCR from the immunoSEQ multiplex PCR reads. The sample holds more than 90,000 distinct CDR3 sequences, 85% to 95% seen once. Source material: CD4+ T cells from PBMCs. The receptors come from a human donor with multiple sclerosis.

The chain employs TRBV30 and TRBJ1-1; D is unclear. Trimming shortened V by 2 bases and J by 0 bases, and 13 bases separated the two germline ends. CDR1 and CDR2 (germline): GTSNPN, SVGIG (reference sequence). The CDR3 extends over 15 amino acids. CDR3 DNA sequence: TGTGCCTGGAGTCTCCCCCGGGGAATGAACACTGAAGCTTTCTTT. Amino acid sequence: CAWSLPRGMNTEAFF.

The chain has TRBV3-1 and TRBJ1-1; D might be TRBD1 (6 bases). CDR1 LGHDT and CDR2 YNNKEL come from the germline V gene (reference sequence). CDR3 size: 14 residues. V was cut by 3 bases and J by 5 bases, with 13 bases left in between. CDR3 sequence: CASSQVQGGTEAFF. As DNA, the CDR3 is TGTGCCAGCAGCCAGGTACAGGGAGGGACTGAAGCTTTCTTT.

This clonotype was counted once. V is TRBV11-2 and J is TRBJ2-1, with D unresolved. This CDR3 region has 14 residues. CDR1 and CDR2 (germline): SGHAT, FQNNGV. V was shortened by 1 base and J by 6 bases, with 10 bases between the two germline ends. CDR3 residues: CASSLGLVGNEQFF. The CDR3 bases are TGTGCCAGCAGCTTAGGGCTAGTGGGCAATGAGCAGTTCTTC.

The genes are TRBV5-1 and TRBJ2-5; D unclear. Germline V gives CDR1 SGHRS, CDR2 YFSETQ. The CDR3 covers 11 residues. The V and J ends lost 4 bases and 3 bases respectively, with 4 bases between them. The CDR3 DNA sequence: TGCGCCAGCAGCGCAGAAGAGACCCAGTACTTC. Its translation is CASSAEETQYF. Supplemented by reference TRBV5-1 and TRBJ2-5, the full variable domain reads KAGVTQTPRYLIKTRGQQVTLSCSPISGHRSVSWYQQTPGQGLQFLFEYFSETQRNKGNFPGRFSGRQFSNSRSEMNVSTLELGDSALYLCASSAEETQYFGPGTRLLVL.

This clonotype was observed once. This chain joins TRBV19 and TRBJ2-3, with 12 bases aligning to TRBD2. The germline V gene encodes CDR1 LNHDA and CDR2 SQIVND (reference sequence). This CDR3 has 15 residues. V shed 10 bases and J 2 bases; nucleotides not matched to a gene: 7. Here the CDR3 DNA reads TGTGCCACCCGGCGGACTAGCGGGGCCACAGATACGCAGTATTTT. Protein product: CATRRTSGATDTQYF. The full variable domain, in which reference TRBV19 and TRBJ2-3 provide the parts outside the CDR3, is DGGITQSPKYLFRKEGQNVTLSCEQNLNHDAMYWYRQDPGQGLRLIYYSQIVNDFQKGDIAEGYSVSREKKESFPLTVTSAQKNPTAFYLCATRRTSGATDTQYFGPGTRLTVL.

The chain carries TRBV4-2 and TRBJ1-4; D gene unclear. The CDR3 is made up of 16 amino acids. CDR1 is LGHNA and CDR2 is YNFKEQ in the germline V gene. Between the trimmed V and J ends, which lost 0 bases and 8 bases, there was a span of 16 bases. CDR3 amino acids: CASSQDAVVAAEKLFF. CDR3 nucleotides: TGTGCCAGCAGCCAAGACGCAGTCGTAGCAGCAGAAAAACTGTTTTTT.

V is TRBV20-1 and J is TRBJ2-1; either TRBD1 or TRBD2 may fit D (6 bases each). Germline CDR1 reads DFQATT; CDR2 reads SNEGSKA (reference sequence). The CDR3 is made up of 15 amino acids. V was cut by 1 base and J by 8 bases, with 18 bases left in between. CDR3 sequence reads: CSARGGGLGIDEQFF. The DNA of the CDR3 is TGCAGTGCTAGAGGAGGGGGGCTCGGTATCGATGAGCAGTTCTTC.

The chain recombines TRBV30 with TRBJ2-6; 7 bases are a match to TRBD1. In germline, CDR1 is GTSNPN, CDR2 SVGIG (reference sequence). The ends lost 5 bases at V and 3 bases at J; junction bases unmatched: 1. The CDR3 sequence is 13 residues long. The CDR3 reads CAWGTDGANVLTF. The CDR3 coding sequence is TGTGCCTGGGGGACAGATGGGGCCAACGTCCTGACTTTC.

The gene calls are TRBV29-1 and TRBJ2-5; maybe TRBD2 (6 bases). The CDR3 consists of 12 residues. Looked up from germline, CDR1 is SQVTM and CDR2 is ANQGSEA. The V gene lost 6 bases and the J gene lost 5 bases, with 13 bases spanning the gap. This CDR3 is CSVWDGGETQYF. The CDR3 DNA is TGCAGCGTGTGGGACGGAGGGGAGACCCAGTACTTC.

This clonotype was seen just once. This rearrangement joins TRBV7-6 to TRBJ2-3; the match to TRBD2 covers 15 bases. The CDR3 length is 17 residues. Per germline, CDR1 SGHVS and CDR2 FNYEAQ. V was pared by 3 bases and J by 6 bases, with 7 bases of the junction left unmatched. The CDR3 reads CASSFSPGLAGGDTQYF. In DNA, the CDR3 is TGTGCCAGCAGCTTCTCCCCGGGACTAGCGGGGGGTGATACGCAGTATTTT.

This chain joins TRBV29-1 and TRBJ2-2, with D maybe TRBD1 (6 bases). Germline V CDR1 and CDR2: SQVTM, ANQGSEA. CDR3 length: 14 residues. Trimming shortened V by 5 bases and J by 1 base, and 11 bases separated the two germline ends. In DNA, the CDR3 is TGCAGCGTTTTGGACAGACAGAACACCGGGGAGCTGTTTTTT. Protein: CSVLDRQNTGELFF.

J is TRBJ1-4 and V is TRBV4-3; D remains ambiguous. Germline V gene lookup returns CDR1 LGHNA and CDR2 YSLEER. The CDR3 is 12 residues long. Trimming left V 5 bases short and J 11 bases short, with 12 bases between. This chain's CDR3 is CASSSAVGKLFF. The CDR3 DNA reads TGCGCCAGCAGCTCTGCTGTAGGGAAACTGTTTTTT.

V is TRBV20-1 and J is TRBJ2-1; D is undetermined. The germline V gene encodes CDR1 DFQATT and CDR2 SNEGSKA (reference sequence). The CDR3 runs to 14 residues. V shed 5 bases and J shed 9 bases, with 20 bases lying between them. CDR3 nucleotide sequence: TGCAGTGCTCTAGGTGTGAGACTTCTGACTGAGCAGTTCTTC. Its protein product is CSALGVRLLTEQFF.

V usage is TRBV9 and J usage is TRBJ1-2; TRBD1 aligns across 7 bases. This CDR3 has 15 residues. V shed 0 bases, J shed 0 bases, and the junction held 2 bases outside the gene matches. CDR1 and CDR2 (germline): SGDLS, YYNGEE. This CDR3 is CASSVVGQANYGYTF. CDR3 sequence (DNA): TGTGCCAGCAGCGTAGTAGGACAGGCTAACTATGGCTACACCTTC.

The chain has TRBV20-1 and TRBJ2-3, with 7 bases matching TRBD1. Losses at the gene ends were 4 bases for V and 4 bases for J; bases not matched to a gene: 17. The CDR3 has 17 residues. Looked up from germline, CDR1 is DFQATT and CDR2 is SNEGSKA (reference sequence). The CDR3 protein is CSATALVIGGLPDTQYF. In DNA form, the CDR3 reads TGCAGTGCTACCGCCCTCGTAATAGGGGGCCTCCCAGATACGCAGTATTTT.

This chain uses TRBV20-1 with TRBJ2-5; 8 bases map to TRBD2. Looked up from germline, CDR1 is DFQATT and CDR2 is SNEGSKA (reference sequence). CDR3 length: 14 residues. Germline trimming cut 5 bases from V and 4 bases from J; bases unmatched to any gene: 9. In DNA, the CDR3 is TGCAGTGCTCAGATAGCGGGGAGGGTAGAGACCCAGTACTTC. This encodes CSAQIAGRVETQYF.

This chain joins TRBV5-1 and TRBJ2-5; 12 bases are a match to TRBD2. CDR1 is SGHRS, CDR2 YFSETQ, per germline. After removal of 3 bases from V and 5 bases from J, the junction contained 8 bases not matched to a gene. This CDR3 comprises 16 residues. The CDR3 DNA reads as TGCGCCAGCAGCTCATGGACTAGCGGGGTGATGGAGACCCAGTACTTC. Translation: CASSSWTSGVMETQYF.

V is TRBV15 and J is TRBJ2-1; possible D gene TRBD1, 6 bases. The CDR3 is made up of 15 amino acids. CDR1 and CDR2 (germline): LNHNV, YYDKDF (reference sequence). Between the trimmed V and J ends, which lost 0 bases and 3 bases, there was a span of 9 bases. In DNA form, the CDR3 reads TGTGCCACCAGCAGAGAAACAGGGTTCTACAATGAGCAGTTCTTC. It codes for CATSRETGFYNEQFF.

The gene calls are TRBV3-1 and TRBJ1-2, with D possibly being TRBD1 (6 bases). V lost 1 base, J lost 8 bases, and 14 bases lay in between. The CDR3 is 14 amino acids. Germline CDR1 is LGHDT and CDR2 is YNNKEL (reference sequence). CDR3 nucleotides: TGTGCCAGCAGCCAAGGTTTAGAGGGGGTGGGCTACACCTTC. Protein product: CASSQGLEGVGYTF.

The chain combines TRBV28 with TRBJ2-1; 7 nucleotides align to TRBD1. The V segment lost 10 bases and the J segment 0 bases; nucleotides outside the gene matches: 6. The CDR3 is 14 residues long. CDR1 and CDR2 (germline): MDHEN, SYDVKM. The CDR3 bases are TGTGCCATATGGGGGACAGCCTCCTACAATGAGCAGTTCTTC. Amino acid sequence: CAIWGTASYNEQFF.

The V call is TRBV6-1, the J call TRBJ1-5, with a tentative D call TRBD1 (5 bases). The CDR3 has 17 amino acids. V was shortened by 8 bases and J by 4 bases, with 24 bases between the two germline ends. CDR1 and CDR2 from the germline V gene are MNHNS and SASEGT. In DNA, the CDR3 is TGTGCCAGCCAGGCGCTTCACGGGACTTTGGGGAATCAGCCCCAGCATTTT. The encoded protein is CASQALHGTLGNQPQHF.

The chain uses TRBV3-1 and TRBJ1-1; D may be TRBD1 (6 bases). The CDR3 covers 14 residues. Trimming shortened V by 0 bases and J by 4 bases, and 9 bases separated the two germline ends. CDR1 LGHDT and CDR2 YNNKEL come from the germline V gene (reference sequence). For the CDR3, the DNA is TGTGCCAGCAGCCAAGATGAGGGGGTCACTGAAGCTTTCTTT. It encodes CASSQDEGVTEAFF.

About this clonotype: An end of the junction does not agree with germline; a read error may underlie this. This rearrangement joins TRBV7-7 to TRBJ2-5; possibly TRBD2 for D (6 bases). This CDR3 spans 12 amino acids. Germline-derived CDR1 and CDR2 are SSHAT and FNYEAQ (reference sequence). CDR3 residues: CASSGSGETQYF. The CDR3 DNA is TGTGCTAGCAGCGGGTCGGGAGAGACCCAGTACTTC.

The J gene is TRBJ1-5, the V gene TRBV18; TRBD1 is a possible D gene (5 bases). This CDR3 has 15 residues. Germline V CDR1 and CDR2: KGHSH, LQKENI. Trimming removed 2 bases at V and 2 bases at J, with 10 bases between. CDR3 nucleotide sequence: TGTGCCAGCTCACCAACGGGGACGGGCAATCAGCCCCAGCATTTT. Its protein is CASSPTGTGNQPQHF.

The rearrangement uses TRBV5-1 and TRBJ1-2; D is unclear. CDR3 size: 14 residues. The V and J ends lost 5 bases and 2 bases respectively, with 13 bases between them. Germline V gives CDR1 SGHRS, CDR2 YFSETQ. In nucleotides, the CDR3 is TGCGCCAGCAGGGTGGCCCCGGGGAACTATGGCTACACCTTC. This encodes CASRVAPGNYGYTF.

V and J are TRBV12-3 or TRBV12-4 and TRBJ1-1; D ambiguous. V lost 7 bases and J lost 4, with 16 bases in between. CDR3 size: 14 residues. In nucleotides, the CDR3 is TGTGCCAGCAATGCCGCTCCCCCGGGCACTGAAGCTTTCTTT. Translating it yields CASNAAPPGTEAFF.

The chain joins TRBV20-1 to TRBJ1-1, with TRBD1 matching 8 bases. The J segment lost 1 base and the V segment lost 5 bases, leaving 3 bases of the junction unmatched. Germline values: CDR1 DFQATT, CDR2 SNEGSKA (reference sequence). CDR3 length equals 13 residues. The CDR3 region has the DNA TGCAGTGCTCTTCAGGGGGCGAACACTGAAGCTTTCTTT. It encodes CSALQGANTEAFF.